Below, 20 T cell receptor beta chains from the same sample are listed, as sequenced in a study of blood T cells in healthy people across ages. A second PCR, run for about 7 to 12 cycles, used a sample-barcoded 5' primer plus a J-beta primer mix. Using its own MiXCR run on the 5' RACE reads, TCRdb lists one record per CDR3 protein. The sample has 650,000 to 700,000 distinct CDR3 sequences, over 40% seen once. What was sequenced was blood. Receptor source: a woman aged 80 or over in good health.

J is TRBJ2-7 and V is TRBV7-9; TRBD2 matches 15 bases. The CDR3 consists of 19 residues. Germline V gene data show CDR1 as SEHNR and CDR2 as FQNEAQ (reference sequence). V lost 4 bases and J lost 3; bases outside the gene matches: 13. CDR3 residues: CASSSGLAGGQVACYEQYF. The DNA of the CDR3 is TGTGCCAGCAGCTCCGGACTAGCGGGGGGGCAGGTTGCCTGCTACGAGCAGTACTTC.

This clonotype has at least ten counts. The J gene is TRBJ1-1, the V gene TRBV29-1; weak D call: TRBD1 (6 bases). Germline V gene sequence: CDR1 SQVTM, CDR2 ANQGSEA. The V end lost 5 bases, the J end lost 5 bases, and 24 bases lay between the germline ends. The CDR3 has 16 amino acids. The CDR3 region is CSVRGPDLQGGTEAFF. The CDR3 bases are TGCAGCGTTCGGGGGCCAGATTTACAGGGAGGAACTGAAGCTTTCTTT.

This rearrangement joins TRBV2 to TRBJ2-7; D perhaps matches TRBD1 (5 bases). The CDR3 runs 15 residues. V gave up 10 bases and J gave up 2 bases, with 21 bases separating them. Germline V gene sequence: CDR1 SNHLY, CDR2 FYNNEI. In DNA form, the CDR3 reads TGTGCCACCAGCAAAACAGGTGGAAATACCTACGAGCAGTACTTC. Amino acid sequence: CATSKTGGNTYEQYF.

This clonotype was observed many times. The chain couples TRBV6-6 to TRBJ2-5; D is tentatively TRBD1 or TRBD2 (5 bases each). CDR1 is MNHNY and CDR2 is SVGAGI in the germline V gene (reference sequence). The CDR3 covers 15 residues. With 2 bases removed from V and 3 bases from J, the gap between germline ends came to 13 bases. The CDR3 is CASSYHGTEKETQYF. The DNA of the CDR3 is TGTGCCAGCAGTTACCACGGGACGGAAAAAGAGACCCAGTACTTC.

The chain employs TRBV10-3 and TRBJ1-1, with 7 bases identical to TRBD1. Germline trimming cut 7 bases from V and 1 base from J; bases unmatched to any gene: 6. The CDR3 length is 14 residues. The germline V gene encodes CDR1 ENHRY and CDR2 SYGVKD. CDR3 DNA sequence: TGTGCCATCAACCTACAGGGGCGGAACACTGAAGCTTTCTTT. As protein: CAINLQGRNTEAFF.

A few counts support this clonotype. This may arise from a read error, as a much more abundant clone is one base away. The chain couples TRBV12-3 or TRBV12-4 to TRBJ2-7; D is ambiguous. Trimming took off 8 bases at V and 0 bases at J, with 14 bases between the two ends. The length of the CDR3 is 14 residues. CDR3 coding DNA: TGTGCCAGCGGTGCACGAAAGAGCTCCTACGAGCAGTACTTC. Translating gives CASGARKSSYEQYF.

V is TRBV11-2 and J is TRBJ2-7, with 9 nucleotides matching TRBD1. The trim removed 5 bases at V and 4 bases at J, leaving 9 bases unmatched. Germline CDR1 reads SGHAT; CDR2 reads FQNNGV. CDR3 length: 15 residues. The CDR3 DNA reads as TGTGCCAGCAGCGGGACCGGGACAGGGCGTTACGAGCAGTACTTC. This encodes CASSGTGTGRYEQYF.

This sequence joins TRBV2 and TRBJ2-2; D possibly uses TRBD1 or TRBD2 (5 bases each). The V gene lost 5 bases and the J gene lost 6 bases, with 19 bases spanning the gap. The CDR3 spans 16 residues. CDR1 and CDR2 from the germline V gene are SNHLY and FYNNEI. This CDR3 is CASSIPGPSSSGELFF. The CDR3 DNA reads TGTGCCAGCAGTATACCGGGACCATCATCGTCCGGGGAGCTGTTTTTT.

The chain carries TRBV28 and TRBJ1-1, with D perhaps TRBD1 (5 bases). Trimming stripped 7 bases from V and 4 bases from J, with 25 bases between. CDR1 MDHEN and CDR2 SYDVKM come from the germline V gene. The CDR3 covers 17 residues. The CDR3: CASTMTGALVEFTEAFF. The CDR3 DNA is TGTGCCAGCACTATGACCGGGGCGTTGGTTGAGTTCACTGAAGCTTTCTTT.

This clonotype was seen repeatedly, ten times or more. This could be a read error, since a much larger clone is one nucleotide away. The chain joins TRBV27 to TRBJ2-7, with D perhaps being TRBD1 or TRBD2 (5 bases each). This CDR3 has 14 amino acids. Germline V gene data show CDR1 as MNHEY and CDR2 as SMNVEV (reference sequence). The ends were cut back, 5 bases at V and 2 bases at J, with 13 bases in the middle. CDR3 amino acids: CASSVRGNTYEQYF. The CDR3 nucleotides read TGTGCCAGCAGTGTGAGGGGTAACACCTACGAGCAGTACTTC.

The chain is built from TRBV20-1 and TRBJ1-1, with 9 nucleotides matching TRBD1. The CDR3 consists of 15 residues. The germline gives CDR1 DFQATT, CDR2 SNEGSKA (reference sequence). The CDR3 loop reads CNAFRDRERGTEAFF. The CDR3 DNA sequence: TGCAACGCCTTTCGGGACAGGGAGCGGGGCACTGAAGCTTTCTTT.

The rearrangement links TRBV28 to TRBJ2-7; weak D call: TRBD1 (5 bases). The germline gives CDR1 MDHEN, CDR2 SYDVKM. V gave up 5 bases and J gave up 5 bases, with 13 bases separating them. The CDR3 is 13 amino acids. DNA of the CDR3: TGTGCCAGCAGTCGGTTCAGGGTCAACGAGCAGTACTTC. Translated, it gives CASSRFRVNEQYF.

This clonotype occurred once. The rearrangement joins TRBV29-1 to TRBJ2-3; 10 bases agree with TRBD2. The CDR3 length is 16 residues. Germline V gives CDR1 SQVTM, CDR2 ANQGSEA. The J segment lost 6 bases and the V segment lost 3 bases, leaving 12 bases of the junction unmatched. This CDR3 is CSVDIDKRGGSDTQYF. CDR3 DNA: TGCAGCGTTGATATTGATAAGCGGGGGGGATCGGATACGCAGTATTTT.

The table lists this clonotype with a few counts. The germline gene is not matched at one end of the junction; a read error may be the cause. The chain has TRBV7-9 and TRBJ1-1; D unresolved. Germline V CDR1 and CDR2: SEHNR, FQNEAQ (reference sequence). CDR3 length: 14 amino acids. The DNA of the CDR3 is TGTGCCAGCAGCTTAGCGTTGAAAGGCACTGGAGCTTTCTTT. This gives the protein CASSLALKGTGAFF.

In this sample, this clonotype turned up once. This may be a read error, as it is one base from a much larger clone. This rearrangement joins TRBV20-1 to TRBJ2-7, with D possibly being TRBD2 (6 bases). The V gene lost 1 base and the J gene lost 7 bases, with 17 bases spanning the gap. The CDR3 is 14 amino acids. Germline lookup yields CDR1 DFQATT and CDR2 SNEGSKA (reference sequence). CDR3 nucleotides: TGCAGTGCTAGAGGATTTACTAGCTCCAATGAGCAGTACTTC. It specifies CSARGFTSSNEQYF.

The rearrangement joins TRBV9 to TRBJ2-5, with D perhaps matching TRBD1 or TRBD2 (6 bases each). This CDR3 has 14 residues. V lost 0 bases and J lost 11, with 17 bases in between. From germline, CDR1 is SGDLS and CDR2 YYNGEE. The CDR3 coding sequence is TGTGCCAGCAGCGTAGATGGGGGGCGGGGTGAGCAGTACTTC. This gives the protein CASSVDGGRGEQYF.

The rearrangement joins TRBV9 to TRBJ2-3; D unclear. The CDR3 length is 13 residues. V lost 1 base, J lost 5 bases, and 8 bases lay in between. Germline V gene data show CDR1 as SGDLS and CDR2 as YYNGEE. CDR3 nucleotide sequence: TGTGCCAGCAGCGTACCTCTTGGAGATACGCAGTATTTT. The encoded protein is CASSVPLGDTQYF.

In its sample, this clonotype ranks as medium-sized. This chain connects TRBV6-6 to TRBJ2-7, with 7 bases that match TRBD2. This CDR3 region has 14 residues. Germline lookup yields CDR1 MNHNY and CDR2 SVGAGI (reference sequence). V shed 4 bases, J shed 0 bases, and the junction held 3 bases outside the gene matches. CDR3 in DNA: TGTGCCAGCAGTTGGGAGGGGAGCTCCTACGAGCAGTACTTC. The encoded protein is CASSWEGSSYEQYF.

The chain recombines TRBV7-2 with TRBJ2-1, with 12 bases identical to TRBD2. The CDR3 is made up of 15 amino acids. V gave up 6 bases and J gave up 9 bases; unmatched junction bases: 9. CDR1 and CDR2 (germline): SGHTA, FQGNSA. DNA of the CDR3: TGTGCCAGCAGTCTAGCGGGGGGGATGGAAGGTGAGCAGTTCTTC. Amino acids: CASSLAGGMEGEQFF.

This clonotype was recorded many times. The rearrangement joins TRBV20-1 to TRBJ2-3, with a tentative D call TRBD1 (6 bases). This CDR3 has 14 amino acids. Between the trimmed V and J ends, which lost 0 bases and 8 bases, there was a span of 15 bases. Germline CDR1 is DFQATT and CDR2 is SNEGSKA (reference sequence). CDR3 region: CSARDDTGTGTQYF. For the CDR3, the DNA is TGCAGTGCTAGAGACGACACAGGGACGGGTACGCAGTATTTT.